Below are 9 T cell receptor beta chains sequenced from a single sample in a study of blood T cell repertoires in COVID-19. TCRdb's table, derived via immunoSEQ multiplex PCR, lists solely in-frame clones and lacks some. The repertoire holds hundreds of thousands of clones, roughly 87% seen once, with around 1.9% in the top ten. Sequenced: PBMCs or T cells enriched from blood (not recorded which). These receptors came from a woman between 40 and 55 years old with acute COVID-19.

The rearrangement links TRBV7-9 to TRBJ2-5, with 14 bases that match TRBD2. This CDR3 contains 18 residues. The V segment lost 0 bases and the J segment 5 bases; nucleotides outside the gene matches: 8. Germline V lookup: CDR1 SEHNR, CDR2 FQNEAQ (reference sequence). Here the CDR3 reads CASSLAMTSGGAGETQYF. The CDR3 DNA reads TGTGCCAGCAGCTTAGCGATGACTAGCGGGGGGGCAGGCGAGACCCAGTACTTC. Full variable domain (remainder filled in from reference TRBV7-9 and TRBJ2-5): DTGVSQNPRHKITKRGQNVTFRCDPISEHNRLYWYRQTLGQGPEFLTYFQNEAQLEKSRLLSDRFSAERPKGSFSTLEIQRTEQGDSAMYLCASSLAMTSGGAGETQYFGPGTRLLVL.

The rearrangement uses TRBV7-2 and TRBJ1-5; D not resolved. Germline CDR1 is SGHTA and CDR2 is FQGNSA. This CDR3 spans 15 amino acids. V was clipped by 1 base and J by 5 bases, with 12 bases between them. The DNA of the CDR3 is TGTGCCAGCAGCTTAGGCGGGTTCCGGGATCAGCCCCAGCATTTT. It specifies CASSLGGFRDQPQHF.

The rearrangement links TRBV6-2 or TRBV6-3 to TRBJ2-3; 7 bases map to TRBD1. This CDR3 region has 15 residues. Germline lookup yields CDR1 MNHEY and CDR2 SVGEGT. The junction had 5 bases not matched to a gene; V was cut back by 1 base and J by 4 bases. In DNA form, the CDR3 reads TGTGCCAGCAGTTACTTAGGGGGCGCATCAGATACGCAGTATTTT. Residues: CASSYLGGASDTQYF.

The rearrangement links TRBV18 to TRBJ1-4; maybe TRBD1 (6 bases). V gave up 6 bases and J gave up 4 bases, with 15 bases separating them. The CDR3 has 15 residues. Germline V gene data show CDR1 as KGHSH and CDR2 as LQKENI. This chain's CDR3 is CASSAGQSFNEKLFF. In nucleotides, the CDR3 is TGTGCCAGCTCCGCTGGACAGAGCTTTAATGAAAAACTGTTTTTT.

The table lists this clone with a count of one. V usage is TRBV2 and J usage is TRBJ1-6; 7 nucleotides agree with TRBD1. CDR3 size: 15 residues. V trimming: 3 bases; J trimming: 4 bases; junction bases outside the gene matches: 3. Germline CDR1 and CDR2: SNHLY and FYNNEI. CDR3 nucleotide sequence: TGTGCCAGCAGTGACGGGACAGCGTATAATTCACCCCTCCACTTT. As protein: CASSDGTAYNSPLHF.

The J gene is TRBJ1-2, the V gene TRBV10-3, with unresolved D. CDR3 length: 15 residues. Trimming cost V 0 bases and J 1 base, with 9 bases left between them. CDR1 is ENHRY and CDR2 is SYGVKD in the germline V gene. DNA of the CDR3: TGTGCCATCAGTGAGTCAGCAGGCTTTAACTATGGCTACACCTTC. Its translation: CAISESAGFNYGYTF.

The gene calls are TRBV28 and TRBJ1-4; 8 bases map to TRBD1. The V segment lost 4 bases and the J segment 7 bases; nucleotides outside the gene matches: 8. The CDR3 contains 15 residues. Per the germline V gene, CDR1 is MDHEN and CDR2 is SYDVKM. The CDR3 DNA is TGTGCCAGCAGTTCAGGGGGCCAAGGACGTGAAAAACTGTTTTTT. Translating it yields CASSSGGQGREKLFF.

This rearrangement joins TRBV4-1 to TRBJ2-3; 9 positions match TRBD2. V lost 0 bases to trimming and J lost 5 bases; unmatched junction nucleotides: 9. Germline CDR1 and CDR2: MGHRA and YSYEKL. The length of the CDR3 is 17 residues. The CDR3 is CASSQDWAGGPLDTQYF. CDR3 nucleotide sequence: TGCGCCAGCAGCCAAGATTGGGCGGGGGGGCCATTAGATACGCAGTATTTT.

The chain recombines TRBV6-2 or TRBV6-3 with TRBJ1-4; tentative D call: TRBD1 (6 bases). The V gene lost 4 bases and the J gene lost 7 bases, with 10 bases spanning the gap. The CDR3 totals 13 residues. Germline V CDR1 and CDR2: MNHEY, SVGEGT. The CDR3 bases are TGTGCCAGCAGTTCGGGACATAGTGAAAAACTGTTTTTT. This sequence encodes CASSSGHSEKLFF.